This record covers a single T cell receptor (beta chain). Seattle patient enrollment occurred during active infection, with longitudinal follow-up thereafter. The data were obtained in a study of blood T cell repertoires in COVID-19. Study background: COVID-19 samples collected from the United States, Italy and Spain covered acute and convalescent phases. In each case, the material was cDNA or gDNA derived from T cells, B-cell-depleted T cells, or PBMCs.

Trimming pared 3 bases from V and 1 base from J, leaving 9 bases between. The CDR3 totals 14 residues. Germline lookup yields CDR1 SNHLY and CDR2 FYNNEI. Clones were sequenced by immunoSEQ multiplex PCR, and TCRdb holds only the in-frame ones, with some missing. The profile shows around 120,000 clones, about 90% of them singletons. This chain connects TRBV2 to TRBJ1-1; D call uncertain. The specimen was peripheral blood. This receptor was taken from a woman aged 55-70 years with COVID-19, enrolled during active disease. The CDR3 sequence: CASSDEIPNTEAFF. CDR3 sequence (DNA): TGTGCCAGCAGTGATGAGATTCCGAACACTGAAGCTTTCTTT.